This T cell receptor (beta chain) was documented in a study of blood T cell repertoires in COVID-19. For the study at large: From T cells, B-cell-depleted T cells, or PBMCs came the material, which was cDNA or gDNA.

Participants were aged 18 to 89 years from 20 to 30 US areas. This CDR3 has 18 amino acids. Germline trimming cut 7 bases from V and 1 base from J; bases unmatched to any gene: 13. From germline, CDR1 is WSHSY and CDR2 SAAADI. How the authors handled the data: Estimates of nucleated cell counts were drawn from the amplification of reference gene primers. Some clones are missing from TCRdb's copy, which holds only in-frame ones; the method was immunoSEQ multiplex PCR. Clone size and V and J calls were adopted from that table, with D and trimming inferred from the DNA. The sample has some 380,000 clones, 88% seen once.

This receptor was identified in a woman aged 40 to 49 with acute COVID-19. The chain links TRBV10-2 to TRBJ2-6; TRBD1 matches 7 bases. What was sequenced was PBMCs or T cells enriched from blood (not recorded which). The CDR3 nucleotides are TGCGCCAGCAAGGTTGGACAGGAGTGGGTGTCTGGGGCCAACGTCCTGACTTTC. Protein: CASKVGQEWVSGANVLTF.